Listed below are T cell receptor beta chains from one sample, sequenced in a study of breast tumors, draining lymph nodes, adjacent tissues. TCRdb used MiXCR to reprocess the multiplex PCR reads, holding one entry per CDR3 protein. The repertoire holds fewer than 85,000 distinct CDR3 sequences, with 15% to 20% as singletons. The source material was axillary lymph node tissue. The receptors shown here come from a female donor with breast cancer. Some clones in this sample may be carry-over from other donors' samples. Each CDR3 is given with its conserved first and last residue. D genes are given only for firm matches. Clone size is not always given. Where it is, it says once, few, many or a class for expanded clones.

TRBJ1-6,TRBV27,15,TRBD1,many,TGTGCCAGCAGTTTAACGACAGGGGGCAGTTTACCCCTCCACTTT,CASSLTTGGSLPLHF
TRBJ1-3,TRBV19,14,.,.,TGTGCCAGTAGTAACGGAATCTCTGGAAACACCATATATTTT,CASSNGISGNTIYF
TRBJ1-5,TRBV6-1,18,.,.,TGTGCCAGCATTCCCCGGGGAGGGCTAGCTGATAGCAATCAGCCCCAGCACTTT,CASIPRGGLADSNQPQHF
TRBJ2-5,TRBV20-1,15,TRBD2,many,TGCAGTGCTCGACGACTAGCGGGAGGGCAAGAGACCCAGTGCTTC,CSARRLAGGQETQCF
TRBJ1-2,TRBV28,12,TRBD1,.,TGTGCCACCTTGGGACAGAGCTATGGCTACACCTTC,CATLGQSYGYTF
TRBJ1-2,TRBV5-1,14,TRBD1,many,TGCGCCAGCAGCTCCCCCGGGACAGACTATGGCTACACCTTC,CASSSPGTDYGYTF
TRBJ1-2,TRBV27,15,.,few,TGTGCCAGCAGTCCCCAAGGACATCTTCTCTATGGCTACACCTTC,CASSPQGHLLYGYTF
TRBJ2-3,TRBV6-2/TRBV6-3,16,TRBD2,many,TGTGCCAGCACCGGGACTAGCGGGACAACCACAGATACGCAGTATTTT,CASTGTSGTTTDTQYF
TRBJ2-5,TRBV19,14,TRBD1,many,TGTGCCAGTAGTACAGAGGGACAGCCAGGGGCCCAGTACTTC,CASSTEGQPGAQYF
TRBJ2-3,TRBV20-1,15,.,many,TGCAGTGCTAGTAACGCCCGGTCCTCCACAGATACGCAGTATTTT,CSASNARSSTDTQYF
TRBJ1-6,TRBV4-2,16,TRBD1,.,TGTGCCAGCAGCCATGGACAGGACTCCCATAATTCGCCCCTCCACTTT,CASSHGQDSHNSPLHF
TRBJ2-5,TRBV4-2,15,.,many,TGTGCCAGCAGCCAGAATCAGGGGTACCAAGAGACCCAGTACTTC,CASSQNQGYQETQYF
TRBJ2-1,TRBV20-1,15,.,many,TGCAGTGCTAGTCTCCGGGATGTATTCTACAATGAGCAGTTCTTC,CSASLRDVFYNEQFF
TRBJ2-1,TRBV15,19,TRBD2,many,TGTGCCACCAGCGGACGACTAGCGGGAGGCCTCCTACCTTACAATGAGCAGTTCTTC,CATSGRLAGGLLPYNEQFF
TRBJ2-7,TRBV27,15,TRBD2,few,TGTGCCAGCAGCCTTACCGGGACTAGCGGGACGGGGCAGTACTTC,CASSLTGTSGTGQYF
TRBJ2-2,TRBV6-5,15,TRBD2,many,TGTGCCAGCAGTTACTCTCCCTGGGGGGGCGGGGAGCTGTTTTTT,CASSYSPWGGGELFF
TRBJ2-5,TRBV6-2/TRBV6-3,15,TRBD2,.,TGTGCCAGCAGTTACTCGCGACTAGCTAGGGAGACCCAGTACTTC,CASSYSRLARETQYF
TRBJ2-2,TRBV12-5,18,.,few,TGTGCTAGTGGTTTGGGCGGGGACTTACTTGGCGTCACCGGGGAGCTGTTTTTT,CASGLGGDLLGVTGELFF
TRBJ2-5,TRBV20-1,21,TRBD2,.,TGCAGTGCTGGGGGGGGACTAGCGGGAGCGCGTAGAGGGATTGACCAAGAGACCCAGTACTTC,CSAGGGLAGARRGIDQETQYF
TRBJ2-3,TRBV11-3,15,TRBD1,many,TGTGCCAGCAGCCGCCGAGGGACAGGGGTGGGTACGCAGTATTTT,CASSRRGTGVGTQYF
TRBJ2-1,TRBV20-1,15,.,many,TGCAGTGCTAGAGATTCCAGGGAGGCCTACAATGAGCAGTTCTTC,CSARDSREAYNEQFF
TRBJ2-5,TRBV27,14,.,.,TGTGCCAGCAGACATGGACAGGGAGGGGAGACCCAGTACTTC,CASRHGQGGETQYF
TRBJ2-3,TRBV7-2,14,TRBD2,many,TGTGCCAGCAGCTTGACCGCGGGAGCAGATACGCAGTATTTT,CASSLTAGADTQYF
TRBJ1-5,TRBV19,15,.,many,TGTGCCAGTAGTTTTGGGACGGGCCTTGAACAGCCCCAGCATTTT,CASSFGTGLEQPQHF
TRBJ1-2,TRBV28,14,.,many,TGTGCCAGCAGAACCGAGCTGAGGGGGGGGGGCTACACCTTC,CASRTELRGGGYTF
TRBJ2-1,TRBV28,15,TRBD2,few,TGTGCCAGCAGTTCCCAAGGACTAGTAAGCAATGAGCAGTTCTTC,CASSSQGLVSNEQFF
TRBJ2-2,TRBV12-3/TRBV12-4,14,TRBD2,many,TGTGCCAGCAGTTTGGGGGGGGGCACCGGGGAGCTGTTTTTT,CASSLGGGTGELFF
TRBJ2-7,TRBV27,13,.,many,TGTGCCAGCAGTCCCGACCGTGCCGACGAGCAGTACTTC,CASSPDRADEQYF
TRBJ2-7,TRBV30,13,TRBD1,many,TGTGCCTGGAGTCCGGGACCAGGGGGAGAGCAGTACTTC,CAWSPGPGGEQYF
TRBJ2-1,TRBV10-3,14,.,many,TGTGCCATCAGTGAAATTTCGAGCTACAATGAGCAGTTCTTC,CAISEISSYNEQFF
TRBJ1-2,TRBV12-3/TRBV12-4,13,.,many,TGTGCCAGCAGTTTAGGAGGGGTTCGCGGCTACACCTTC,CASSLGGVRGYTF
TRBJ2-7,TRBV7-2,13,.,many,TGTGCCAGCAGCTCCGGGGCCGACTACGAGCAGTACTTC,CASSSGADYEQYF
TRBJ2-5,TRBV20-1,15,TRBD2,many,TGCAGTGCTAGTAAAACTAGCGGGAGTCCAGAGACCCAGTACTTC,CSASKTSGSPETQYF
TRBJ2-7,TRBV5-1,12,.,many,TGCGCCAGCAGCTTGGCAGGCGGCGAGCAGTACTTC,CASSLAGGEQYF
TRBJ2-5,TRBV5-5,16,.,many,TGTGCCAGCAGCTTGGGACAGTCCGGAACCGGGGAGACCCAGTACTTC,CASSLGQSGTGETQYF
TRBJ2-1,TRBV7-3,13,.,many,TGTGCCAGCAGCAGAAACAGGGAAAGGGAGCAGTTCTTC,CASSRNREREQFF
TRBJ2-6,TRBV6-6,16,TRBD1,many,TGTGCCAGCAACCACAGGGGAATCTCTGGGGCCAACGTCCTGACTTTC,CASNHRGISGANVLTF
TRBJ2-3,TRBV20-1,17,TRBD2,many,TGCAGTGTATGGACTAGCGGGAGTGGATCTAGCACAGATACGCAGTATTTT,CSVWTSGSGSSTDTQYF
TRBJ2-5,TRBV7-8,18,.,many,TGTGCCAGCAGCTTAGATCATCAAGGCCGAACTTTCCAAGAGACCCAGTACTTC,CASSLDHQGRTFQETQYF
TRBJ1-1,TRBV4-1,15,.,few,TGCGCCAGCAGCCAAGATCCCCGGGGGGACACTGAAGCTTTCTTT,CASSQDPRGDTEAFF
TRBJ1-4,TRBV20-1,15,TRBD1,many,TGCAGTGCTAGAGATCGGCAGGGGGTGGATGAAAAACTGTTTTTT,CSARDRQGVDEKLFF
TRBJ2-3,TRBV4-2,16,.,.,TGTGCCAGCAGCCCCCGGAGGGTAGCAGGAGGAGATGCGCAGTATTTT,CASSPRRVAGGDAQYF
TRBJ2-1,TRBV20-1,14,TRBD2,many,TGCAGTGGTGGGGGGGATCAACTCGACAATGAGCAGTTCTTC,CSGGGDQLDNEQFF
TRBJ2-1,TRBV5-1,15,.,many,TGCGCCAGCAGCTTGGCGGGAGCGACCTACAATGAGCAGTTCTTC,CASSLAGATYNEQFF
TRBJ1-4,TRBV19,16,TRBD1,.,TGTGCCAGTAGTATCGGACAGGGGAATACTAATGAAAAACCGTTTTTT,CASSIGQGNTNEKPFF
TRBJ2-5,TRBV20-1,19,TRBD2,many,TGCAGTGCTGGACCGCAGGGGGCGCTTACTAGCGGGAGGATAGAGACCCAGTACTTC,CSAGPQGALTSGRIETQYF
TRBJ1-3,TRBV19,16,.,many,TGTGCCAGTAGCCGGGCGGTTGGCGGGCCTGGAAACACCATATATTTT,CASSRAVGGPGNTIYF